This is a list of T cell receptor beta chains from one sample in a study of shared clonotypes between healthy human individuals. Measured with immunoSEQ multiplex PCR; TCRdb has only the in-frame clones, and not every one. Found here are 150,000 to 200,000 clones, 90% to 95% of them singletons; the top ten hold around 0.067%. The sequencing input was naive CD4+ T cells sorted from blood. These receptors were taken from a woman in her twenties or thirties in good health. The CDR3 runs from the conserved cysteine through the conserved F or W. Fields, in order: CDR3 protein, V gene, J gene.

CDR3aa: CASSPVGGNSGNTIYF
v_gene: TRBV18
j_gene: TRBJ1-3

CDR3aa: CAWSVGGSSYEQYF
v_gene: TRBV30
j_gene: TRBJ2-7

CDR3aa: CASSLGRDRVNTEAFF
v_gene: TRBV5-1
j_gene: TRBJ1-1

CDR3aa: CASSGPTTSAYIF
v_gene: TRBV2
j_gene: TRBJ2-1

CDR3aa: CASSQVLAEAFF
v_gene: TRBV28
j_gene: TRBJ1-1

CDR3aa: CASSSGGASGNTIYF
v_gene: TRBV28
j_gene: TRBJ1-3

CDR3aa: CASSLAGWETQYF
v_gene: TRBV5-1
j_gene: TRBJ2-5

CDR3aa: CASSRAGRGYQPQHF
v_gene: TRBV25-1
j_gene: TRBJ1-5

CDR3aa: CASSFGLAGHNEQFF
v_gene: TRBV28
j_gene: TRBJ2-1

CDR3aa: CASSPPGQQYF
v_gene: TRBV7-2
j_gene: TRBJ2-7

CDR3aa: CSVLDRVYEQYF
v_gene: TRBV29-1
j_gene: TRBJ2-7

CDR3aa: CASSLSRLRGTYEQYF
v_gene: TRBV27
j_gene: TRBJ2-7

CDR3aa: CASSILAAGGTSGANVLTF
v_gene: TRBV19
j_gene: TRBJ2-6

CDR3aa: CASSQTGAPGYTF
v_gene: TRBV14
j_gene: TRBJ1-2

CDR3aa: CASSSEGTDTQYF
v_gene: TRBV6-4
j_gene: TRBJ2-3

CDR3aa: CASSLGVANIQYF
v_gene: TRBV5-1
j_gene: TRBJ2-4

CDR3aa: CASTPGPPGQTIYGYTF
v_gene: TRBV7-2
j_gene: TRBJ1-2

CDR3aa: CASRNNYEQFF
v_gene: TRBV28
j_gene: TRBJ2-1

CDR3aa: CASSVGEVGELFF
v_gene: TRBV2
j_gene: TRBJ2-2

CDR3aa: CASRGVGAAEPSTDTQYF
v_gene: TRBV5-1
j_gene: TRBJ2-3

CDR3aa: CASSYGVGMNTEAFF
v_gene: TRBV6-5
j_gene: TRBJ1-1

CDR3aa: CASSGSGTSSGEQYF
v_gene: TRBV2
j_gene: TRBJ2-7